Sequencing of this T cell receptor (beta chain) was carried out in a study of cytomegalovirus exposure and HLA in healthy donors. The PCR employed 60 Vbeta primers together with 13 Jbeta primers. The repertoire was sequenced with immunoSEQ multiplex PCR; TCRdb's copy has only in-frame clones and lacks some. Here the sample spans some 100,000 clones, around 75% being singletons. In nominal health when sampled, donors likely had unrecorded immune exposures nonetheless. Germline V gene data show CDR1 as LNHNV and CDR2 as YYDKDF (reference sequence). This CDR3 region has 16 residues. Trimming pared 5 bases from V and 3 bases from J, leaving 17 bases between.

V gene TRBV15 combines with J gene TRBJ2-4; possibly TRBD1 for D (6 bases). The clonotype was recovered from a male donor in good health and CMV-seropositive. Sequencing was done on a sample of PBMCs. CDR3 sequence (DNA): TGTGCCACCAGCCTCCTGGGACAAGTGAGCAAAAACATTCAGTACTTC. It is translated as CATSLLGQVSKNIQYF.